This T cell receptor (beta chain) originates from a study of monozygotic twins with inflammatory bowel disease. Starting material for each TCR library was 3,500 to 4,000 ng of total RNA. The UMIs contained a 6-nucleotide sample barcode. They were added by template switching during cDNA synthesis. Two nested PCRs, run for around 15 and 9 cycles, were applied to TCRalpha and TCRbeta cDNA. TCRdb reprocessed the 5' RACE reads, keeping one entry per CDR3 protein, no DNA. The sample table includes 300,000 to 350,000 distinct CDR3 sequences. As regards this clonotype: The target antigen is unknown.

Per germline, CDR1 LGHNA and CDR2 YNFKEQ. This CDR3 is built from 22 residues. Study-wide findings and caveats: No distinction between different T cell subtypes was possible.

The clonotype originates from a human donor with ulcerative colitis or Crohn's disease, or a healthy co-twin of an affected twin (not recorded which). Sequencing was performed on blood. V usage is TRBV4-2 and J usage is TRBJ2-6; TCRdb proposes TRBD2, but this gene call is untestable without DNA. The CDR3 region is CASSQDPPGLAGGSSGANVLTF.